The clone carrying this TCR beta chain showed up just once. At one end, the junction sequence differs from germline, possibly due to a read error. Researchers prepared the TCRbeta library using unique molecular identifiers, the study reports. TCRdb reprocessed the PCR reads with MiXCR, giving one entry per CDR3 protein. In the table there are 200,000 to 300,000 distinct CDR3 sequences, 12% of which are singletons. The sample belongs to a study of T-cell reconstitution after alpha-beta-depleted transplantation in children. This CDR3 region has 17 residues. From germline, CDR1 is LGHDT and CDR2 YNNKEL (reference sequence).

The chain recombines TRBV3-1 with TRBJ2-5, with 12 bases fitting TRBD2. This receptor was taken from a human donor who donated a stem cell graft to a child with acute lymphoblastic leukemia. The specimen comprised PBMCs from the stem cell graft donor, sampled from the stem cell graft. The CDR3 DNA reads as TGTGCCTGCAGCTTGACTAGCGGGGGATCCGCGGGGGAGACCCAGTACTTC. Translation: CACSLTSGGSAGETQYF.